This T cell receptor beta chain was captured in a study of beta chain features in type 1 diabetes. General study findings and limits: Lower insertion and higher deletion counts appeared at VDJ junctions in type 1 diabetes patients. Naive, central memory and Treg TCRB repertoires seemed to resemble each other more closely in patients than they did in healthy donors.

CDR3 length equals 15 residues. V was clipped by 2 bases and J by 0 bases, with 9 bases between them. CDR1 is SGDLS and CDR2 is YYNGEE in the germline V gene. About this clone: The antigen is undetermined.

Expressed TCRB transcripts were sequenced because the entire RNA isolate underwent reverse transcription. TCRdb keeps only in-frame clones here, not all; method: immunoSEQ multiplex PCR. The sample consists of 850,000 to 900,000 clones, 15% to 20% of them appearing once. The genes are TRBV9 and TRBJ1-3; the D gene is possibly TRBD1 (5 bases). The origin of this receptor is a young woman in good health. Sequenced input: naive CD4+ T cells from blood. CDR3 nucleotide sequence: TGTGCCAGCAGCGTGGGGACGAGCTCTGGAAACACCATATATTTT. Its protein product is CASSVGTSSGNTIYF.